This T cell receptor (beta chain) is drawn from a study of tumor-infiltrating lymphocytes in primary liver carcinoma. The wider study: The number of productive TCRbeta reads per sample ranged from roughly 3.65 to 8 million and was similar across tissue types. General observations from the study: No more than about 8-24% of top clones could be seen in all five tumor regions.

The input was 400 to 500 ng total RNA; TCR beta cDNA was made from it with a constant-region primer. Slightly modified ARM-PCR, run as three nested multiplex PCR rounds, produced the TCR beta libraries. TRBV1-TRBV30 forward primers paired with a C-beta reverse primer drove the first two PCR rounds, around 9 cycles each. TCRdb ran MiXCR on the multiplex PCR reads and lists one entry per CDR3 protein. The sample contains approximately 110,000 distinct CDR3 sequences, about 68% of which appear only once. The CDR3 loop spans 16 amino acids. Germline assignment: CDR1 SGHAT and CDR2 FQNNGV. It was from 20-30 mg of unsorted bulk tissue that RNA and DNA were co-extracted. Over 80% of the cells in every tumor sample were viable tumor cells. In regard to this clonotype: Its antigen is as yet unknown. At one of its ends the junction is not consistent with the germline gene, which may arise from a read error.

This TCR was recovered from a woman aged 60-75 years with primary liver carcinoma and hepatitis B virus infection. The genes are TRBV11-2 and TRBJ2-1, with 10 bases matching TRBD2. Sample: liver tumor tissue from sampling region 1. Indicated subset: tumor region T1, superior pole. Here the CDR3 reads CASSLVEREGPNERFF. CDR3 nucleotides: TGTGCCAGCAGCTTAGTAGAGCGGGAGGGCCCAAATGAGCGGTTCTTC.